The 7 T cell receptor beta chains below all came from one sample that was sequenced in a study of T cell responses to AZD1222 COVID-19 vaccine. Measured with immunoSEQ multiplex PCR; TCRdb has only the in-frame clones, and not every one. This table holds roughly 99,000 clones, approximately 90% found once. Sample: peripheral blood, taken 28 days after the second AZD1222 dose. The receptors derive from an adult who received the AZD1222 COVID-19 vaccine.

The rearrangement links TRBV5-1 to TRBJ2-7; TRBD1 agrees at 11 bases. CDR3 size: 16 residues. Unmatched junction bases numbered 9, after V lost 4 bases and J lost 3 bases. From germline, CDR1 is SGHRS and CDR2 YFSETQ. In DNA, the CDR3 is TGCGCCAGCAGCGAGGGACAGGGGGGGGCCAGCTACGAGCAGTACTTC. Its translation is CASSEGQGGASYEQYF.

This chain joins TRBV2 and TRBJ1-6; D ambiguous. The germline V gene encodes CDR1 SNHLY and CDR2 FYNNEI. Trimming cost V 5 bases and J 9 bases, with 5 bases left between them. CDR3 length: 11 amino acids. The CDR3 nucleotides are TGTGCCAGCAGTCTTGGTTCACCCCTCCACTTT. Its protein product is CASSLGSPLHF.

The chain uses TRBV5-1 and TRBJ1-1; D is ambiguous. Trimming took 0 bases from V and 4 from J, leaving 7 bases between them. There are 13 residues in the CDR3. Germline CDR1 SGHRS, CDR2 YFSETQ. The CDR3 is CASSLGDRTEAFF. The CDR3 nucleotides are TGCGCCAGCAGCTTGGGGGATCGCACTGAAGCTTTCTTT. Full variable domain (missing parts from reference TRBV5-1 and TRBJ1-1): KAGVTQTPRYLIKTRGQQVTLSCSPISGHRSVSWYQQTPGQGLQFLFEYFSETQRNKGNFPGRFSGRQFSNSRSEMNVSTLELGDSALYLCASSLGDRTEAFFGQGTRLTVV.

The chain employs TRBV2 and TRBJ2-7; D possibly corresponds to TRBD1 (5 bases). CDR1 is SNHLY, CDR2 FYNNEI, per germline. This CDR3 is built from 14 residues. The germline V and J ends were trimmed by 3 bases and 6 bases, with 15 bases remaining between them. The CDR3 DNA reads as TGTGCCAGCAGTGAGGCCAGGGTCTTAGGCGAGCAGTACTTC. This gives the protein CASSEARVLGEQYF. The complete variable domain, with remaining parts taken from reference TRBV2 and TRBJ2-7, reads EPEVTQTPSHQVTQMGQEVILRCVPISNHLYFYWYRQILGQKVEFLVSFYNNEISEKSEIFDDQFSVERPDGSNFTLKIRSTKLEDSAMYFCASSEARVLGEQYFGPGTRLTVT.

The V gene is TRBV15, the J gene TRBJ2-7; 8 bases fit TRBD1. This CDR3 contains 14 residues. CDR1 is LNHNV, CDR2 YYDKDF, per germline (reference sequence). J gave up 2 bases and V 3 bases, and 3 bases lay outside the gene matches. This CDR3 is CATSSRQGPYEQYF. CDR3 DNA sequence: TGTGCCACCAGCAGCCGACAGGGGCCCTACGAGCAGTACTTC.

J is TRBJ1-2 and V is TRBV7-3, with TRBD1 identical over 7 bases. Germline lookup yields CDR1 SGHTA and CDR2 FQGTGA. This CDR3 region has 15 residues. With V trimmed by 5 bases and J by 7 bases, 13 bases remained unmatched. CDR3 region: CASSLIPTGSSGYTF. DNA of the CDR3: TGTGCCAGCAGCCTTATACCGACAGGGAGCTCTGGCTACACCTTC.

A single count supports this clone. This sequence joins TRBV4-1 and TRBJ1-5; 10 nucleotides line up with TRBD1. The ends lost 1 base at V and 6 bases at J; junction bases unmatched: 3. CDR3 length: 15 residues. Germline V lookup: CDR1 MGHRA, CDR2 YSYEKL. Here the CDR3 reads CASSQGQGAGQPQHF. The CDR3 coding sequence is TGCGCCAGCAGCCAAGGACAGGGGGCGGGTCAGCCCCAGCATTTT.